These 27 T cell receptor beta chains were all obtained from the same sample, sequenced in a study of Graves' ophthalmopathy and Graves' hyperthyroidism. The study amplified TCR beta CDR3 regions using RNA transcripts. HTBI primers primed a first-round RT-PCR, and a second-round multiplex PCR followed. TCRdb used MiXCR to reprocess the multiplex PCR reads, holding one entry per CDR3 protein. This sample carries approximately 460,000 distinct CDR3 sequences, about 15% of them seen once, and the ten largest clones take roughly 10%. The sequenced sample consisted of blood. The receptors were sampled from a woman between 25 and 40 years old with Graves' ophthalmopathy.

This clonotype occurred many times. For the CDR3, the DNA is TGTGCCACCAGCAGAGATCCTGGGGCAGGGGGAAACACCATATATTTT. Protein: CATSRDPGAGGNTIYF. The chain has TRBV15 and TRBJ1-3; D is perhaps TRBD1 (5 bases). CDR3 length: 16 residues. Germline CDR1 reads LNHNV; CDR2 reads YYDKDF (reference sequence). Trimming removed 0 bases from V and 4 bases from J, with 13 bases in between.

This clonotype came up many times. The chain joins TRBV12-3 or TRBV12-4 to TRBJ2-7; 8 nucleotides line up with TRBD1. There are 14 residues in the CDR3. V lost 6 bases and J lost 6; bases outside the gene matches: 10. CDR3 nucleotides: TGTGCCAGCAGGCCAACAGGACAGGGAGGCGAGCAGTACTTC. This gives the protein CASRPTGQGGEQYF.

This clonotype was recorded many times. CDR3 in amino acids: CASSLGDRVTGELFF. The CDR3 bases are TGCGCCAGCAGCTTGGGGGACAGGGTCACCGGGGAGCTGTTTTTT. The V call is TRBV5-1, the J call TRBJ2-2, with TRBD1 identical over 9 bases. V trimming: 0 bases; J trimming: 4 bases; junction bases outside the gene matches: 1. The length of the CDR3 is 15 residues. From germline, CDR1 is SGHRS and CDR2 YFSETQ. Based on the CDR3 plus reference TRBV5-1 and TRBJ2-2, the full variable domain is KAGVTQTPRYLIKTRGQQVTLSCSPISGHRSVSWYQQTPGQGLQFLFEYFSETQRNKGNFPGRFSGRQFSNSRSEMNVSTLELGDSALYLCASSLGDRVTGELFFGEGSRLTVL.

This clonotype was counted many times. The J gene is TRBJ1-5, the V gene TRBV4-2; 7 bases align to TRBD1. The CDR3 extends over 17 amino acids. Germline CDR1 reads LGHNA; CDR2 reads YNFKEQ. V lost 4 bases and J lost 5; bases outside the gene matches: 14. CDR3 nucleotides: TGTGCCAGCAGCCGGGGGACAGCCCAAGAGGATTATCAGCCCCAGCATTTT. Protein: CASSRGTAQEDYQPQHF.

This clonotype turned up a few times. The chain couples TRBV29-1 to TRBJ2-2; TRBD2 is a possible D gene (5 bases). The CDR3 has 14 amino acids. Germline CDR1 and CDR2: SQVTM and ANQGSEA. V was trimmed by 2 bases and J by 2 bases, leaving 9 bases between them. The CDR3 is CSVEWTGNTGELFF. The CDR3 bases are TGCAGCGTTGAATGGACGGGAAACACCGGGGAGCTGTTTTTT.

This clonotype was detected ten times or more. The CDR3 sequence is CSVSISTHEAFF. For the CDR3, the DNA is TGCAGCGTTTCTATTAGCACACATGAAGCTTTCTTT. The chain has TRBV29-1 and TRBJ1-1; D is ambiguous. The CDR3 runs 12 residues. Trimming took off 5 bases at V and 7 bases at J, with 14 bases between the two ends. Germline CDR1 is SQVTM and CDR2 is ANQGSEA.

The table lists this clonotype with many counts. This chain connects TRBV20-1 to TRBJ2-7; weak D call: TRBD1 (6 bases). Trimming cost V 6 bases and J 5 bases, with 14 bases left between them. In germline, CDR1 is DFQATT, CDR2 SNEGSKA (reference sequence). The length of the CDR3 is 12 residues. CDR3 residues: CSANLQGNEQYF. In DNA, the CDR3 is TGCAGTGCAAATTTACAGGGTAACGAGCAGTACTTC.

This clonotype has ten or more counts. As DNA, the CDR3 is TGCAGTGCTAGAGATCGAGGGGGAAATCAGCCCCAGCATTTT. Translated: CSARDRGGNQPQHF. V gene TRBV20-1 combines with J gene TRBJ1-5; D is perhaps TRBD1 (6 bases). CDR3 length equals 14 residues. Deletions cut 0 bases from V and 4 bases from J, with 10 bases between. Germline-derived CDR1 and CDR2 are DFQATT and SNEGSKA (reference sequence).

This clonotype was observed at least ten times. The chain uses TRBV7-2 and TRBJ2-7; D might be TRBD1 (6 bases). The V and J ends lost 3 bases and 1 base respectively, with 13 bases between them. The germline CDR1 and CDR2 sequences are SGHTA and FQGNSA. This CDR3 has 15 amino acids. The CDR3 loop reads CASSLTSDRSYEQYF. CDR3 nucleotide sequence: TGTGCCAGCAGCTTGACCTCGGACAGATCCTACGAGCAGTACTTC. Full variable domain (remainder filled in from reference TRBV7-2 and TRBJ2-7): GAGVSQSPSNKVTEKGKDVELRCDPISGHTALYWYRQSLGQGLEFLIYFQGNSAPDKSGLPSDRFSAERTGGSVSTLTIQRTQQEDSAVYLCASSLTSDRSYEQYFGPGTRLTVT.

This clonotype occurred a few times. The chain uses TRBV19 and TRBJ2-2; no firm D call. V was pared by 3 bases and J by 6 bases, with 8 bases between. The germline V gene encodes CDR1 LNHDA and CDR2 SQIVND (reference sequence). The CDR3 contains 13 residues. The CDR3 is CASSIVVPGELFF. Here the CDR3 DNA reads TGTGCCAGTAGTATCGTGGTCCCCGGGGAGCTGTTTTTT.

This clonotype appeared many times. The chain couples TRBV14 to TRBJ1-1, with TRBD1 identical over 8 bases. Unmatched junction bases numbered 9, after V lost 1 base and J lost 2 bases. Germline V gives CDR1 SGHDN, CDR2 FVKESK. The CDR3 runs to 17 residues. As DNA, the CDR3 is TGTGCCAGCAGCCAAGGAGGCTGGACAGGGCCAAACACTGAAGCTTTCTTT. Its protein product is CASSQGGWTGPNTEAFF.

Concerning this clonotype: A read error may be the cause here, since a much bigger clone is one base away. CDR3 in DNA: TGTGCCACCAGCAATGGGGCCGGATCACACCTCCACTTT. Its protein is CATSNGAGSHLHF. V gene TRBV15 combines with J gene TRBJ1-6, with D possibly being TRBD1 (5 bases). The CDR3 runs 13 residues. Germline CDR1 and CDR2: LNHNV and YYDKDF (reference sequence).

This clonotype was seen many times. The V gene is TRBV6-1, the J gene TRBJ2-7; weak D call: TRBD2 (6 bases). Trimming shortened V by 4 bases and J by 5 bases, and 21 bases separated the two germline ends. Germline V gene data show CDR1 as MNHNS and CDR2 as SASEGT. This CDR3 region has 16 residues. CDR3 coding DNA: TGTGCCAGCAGTGGTGCTGAGGGACTCGACCTAAACGAGCAGTACTTC. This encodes CASSGAEGLDLNEQYF.

The chain's CDR3 is CSVELAQGETQYF. In DNA, the CDR3 is TGCAGCGTTGAACTTGCGCAGGGAGAGACCCAGTACTTC. The genes are TRBV29-1 and TRBJ2-5; D is possibly TRBD1 (5 bases). The CDR3 runs 13 residues. The V gene's germline CDR1 is SQVTM and CDR2 ANQGSEA. Trimming removed 2 bases from V and 4 bases from J, with 11 bases in between.

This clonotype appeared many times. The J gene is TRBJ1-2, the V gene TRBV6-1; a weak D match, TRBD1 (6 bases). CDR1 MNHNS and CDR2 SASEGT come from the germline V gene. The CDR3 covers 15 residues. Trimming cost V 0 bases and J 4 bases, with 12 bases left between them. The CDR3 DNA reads TGTGCCAGCAGTGAAGCCAGGGGATACGCCTATGGCTACACCTTC. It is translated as CASSEARGYAYGYTF.

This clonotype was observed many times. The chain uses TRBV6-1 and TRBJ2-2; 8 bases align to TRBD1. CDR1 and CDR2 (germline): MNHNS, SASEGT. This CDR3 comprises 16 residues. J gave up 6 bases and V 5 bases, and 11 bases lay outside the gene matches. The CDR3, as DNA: TGTGCCAGCAGTCGCTCCGGACAGGGCGTCGCCGGGGAGCTGTTTTTT. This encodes CASSRSGQGVAGELFF.

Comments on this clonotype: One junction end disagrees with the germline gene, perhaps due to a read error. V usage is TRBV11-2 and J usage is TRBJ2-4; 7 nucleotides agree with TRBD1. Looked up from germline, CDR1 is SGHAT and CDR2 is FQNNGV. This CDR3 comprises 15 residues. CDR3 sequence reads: CASSLNRGAKNIKYF. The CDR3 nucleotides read TGTGCCAGCAGCTTAAACAGGGGAGCCAAAAACATTAAGTACTTC. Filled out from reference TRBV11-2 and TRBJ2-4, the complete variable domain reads EAGVAQSPRYKIIEKRQSVAFWCNPISGHATLYWYQQILGQGPKLLIQFQNNGVVDDSQLPKDRFSAERLKGVDSTLKIQPAKLEDSAVYLCASSLNRGAKNIKYFGAGTRLSVL.

The CDR3 protein is CATGQGRRSQPQHF. CDR3 bases: TGTGCCACAGGACAGGGGCGGAGGAGTCAGCCCCAGCATTTT. The V and J genes are TRBV6-1 and TRBJ1-5; TRBD1 matches 9 bases. Germline trimming cut 10 bases from V and 6 bases from J; bases unmatched to any gene: 10. This CDR3 comprises 14 residues. CDR1 MNHNS and CDR2 SASEGT come from the germline V gene.

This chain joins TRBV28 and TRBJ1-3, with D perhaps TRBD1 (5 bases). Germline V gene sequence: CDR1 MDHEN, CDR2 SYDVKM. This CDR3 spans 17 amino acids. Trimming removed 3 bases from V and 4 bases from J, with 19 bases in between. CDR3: CASSLGGTTSGGNTIYF. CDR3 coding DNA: TGTGCCAGCAGTTTGGGGGGAACTACCTCCGGCGGAAACACCATATATTTT.

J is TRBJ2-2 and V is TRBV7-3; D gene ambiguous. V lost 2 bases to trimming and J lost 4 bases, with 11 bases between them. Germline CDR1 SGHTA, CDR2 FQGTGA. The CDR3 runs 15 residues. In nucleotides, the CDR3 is TGTGCCAGCAGCTTAGGGGTTCCAGGCACCGGGGAGCTGTTTTTT. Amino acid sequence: CASSLGVPGTGELFF.

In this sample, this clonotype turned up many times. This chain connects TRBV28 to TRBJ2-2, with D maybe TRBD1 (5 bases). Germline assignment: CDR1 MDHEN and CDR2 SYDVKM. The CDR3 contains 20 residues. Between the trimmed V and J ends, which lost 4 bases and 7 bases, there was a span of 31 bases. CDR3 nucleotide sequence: TGTGCCAGCAGTTCCGCCATCGCACGACAGCCATCCGTGGGGAACGGGGAGCTGTTTTTT. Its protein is CASSSAIARQPSVGNGELFF.

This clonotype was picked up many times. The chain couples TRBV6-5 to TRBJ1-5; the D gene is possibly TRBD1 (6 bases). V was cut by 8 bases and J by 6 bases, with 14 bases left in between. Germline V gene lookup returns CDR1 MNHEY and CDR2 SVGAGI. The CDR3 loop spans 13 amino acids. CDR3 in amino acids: CASETGIVQPQHF. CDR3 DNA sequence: TGTGCCAGCGAAACAGGGATTGTTCAGCCCCAGCATTTT.

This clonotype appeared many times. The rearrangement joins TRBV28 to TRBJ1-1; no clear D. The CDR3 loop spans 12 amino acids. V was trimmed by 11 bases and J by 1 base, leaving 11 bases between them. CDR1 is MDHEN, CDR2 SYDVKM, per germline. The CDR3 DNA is TGTGCCTCCCGTTTGAGGAACACTGAAGCTTTCTTT. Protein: CASRLRNTEAFF.

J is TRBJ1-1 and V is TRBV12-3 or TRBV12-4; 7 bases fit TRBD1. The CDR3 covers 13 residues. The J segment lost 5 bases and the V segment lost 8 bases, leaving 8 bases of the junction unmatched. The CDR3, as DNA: TGTGCCAGCGGCTTCCAGGGGGATACTGAAGCTTTCTTT. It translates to CASGFQGDTEAFF.

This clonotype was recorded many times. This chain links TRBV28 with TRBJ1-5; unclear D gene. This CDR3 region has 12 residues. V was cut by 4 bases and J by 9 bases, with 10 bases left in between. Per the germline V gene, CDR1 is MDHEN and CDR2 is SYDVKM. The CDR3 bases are TGTGCCAGCAGTTCCCCCTCGGGGCCCCAGCATTTT. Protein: CASSSPSGPQHF.

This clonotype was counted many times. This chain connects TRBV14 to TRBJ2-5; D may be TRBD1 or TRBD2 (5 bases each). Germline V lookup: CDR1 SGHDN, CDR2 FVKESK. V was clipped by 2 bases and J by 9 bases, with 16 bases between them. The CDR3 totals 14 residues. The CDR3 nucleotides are TGTGCCAGCAGCCAAAGGACGGGGCCAGCGGCCCAGTACTTC. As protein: CASSQRTGPAAQYF.

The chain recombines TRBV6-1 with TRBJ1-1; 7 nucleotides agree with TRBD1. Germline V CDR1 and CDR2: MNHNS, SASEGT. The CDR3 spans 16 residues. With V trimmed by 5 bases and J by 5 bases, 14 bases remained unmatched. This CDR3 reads CASSLDRERAGTEAFF. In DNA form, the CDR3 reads TGTGCCAGCAGTCTAGACAGGGAAAGGGCAGGAACTGAAGCTTTCTTT.